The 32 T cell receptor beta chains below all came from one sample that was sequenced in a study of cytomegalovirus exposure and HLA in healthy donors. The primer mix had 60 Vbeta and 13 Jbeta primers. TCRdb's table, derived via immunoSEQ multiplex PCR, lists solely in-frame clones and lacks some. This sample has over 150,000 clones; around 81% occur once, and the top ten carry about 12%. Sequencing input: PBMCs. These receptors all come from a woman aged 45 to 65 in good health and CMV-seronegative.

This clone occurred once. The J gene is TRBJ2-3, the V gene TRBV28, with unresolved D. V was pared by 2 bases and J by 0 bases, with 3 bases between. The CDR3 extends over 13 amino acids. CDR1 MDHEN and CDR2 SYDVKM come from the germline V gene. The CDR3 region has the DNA TGTGCCAGCAGTTTACCTAGCACAGATACGCAGTATTTT. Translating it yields CASSLPSTDTQYF.

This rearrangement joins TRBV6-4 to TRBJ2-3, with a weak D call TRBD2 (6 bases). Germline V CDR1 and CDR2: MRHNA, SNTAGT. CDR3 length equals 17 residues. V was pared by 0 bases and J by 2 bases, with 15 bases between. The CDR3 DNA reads TGTGCCAGCAGTGACTCGCCTGGAGGGTTTAACACAGATACGCAGTATTTT. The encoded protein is CASSDSPGGFNTDTQYF.

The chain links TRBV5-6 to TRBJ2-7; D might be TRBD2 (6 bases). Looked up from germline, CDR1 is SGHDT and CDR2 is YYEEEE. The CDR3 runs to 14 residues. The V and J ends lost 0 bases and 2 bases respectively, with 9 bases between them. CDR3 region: CASSLGGEAYEQYF. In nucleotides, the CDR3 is TGTGCCAGCAGCTTGGGGGGGGAGGCCTACGAGCAGTACTTC.

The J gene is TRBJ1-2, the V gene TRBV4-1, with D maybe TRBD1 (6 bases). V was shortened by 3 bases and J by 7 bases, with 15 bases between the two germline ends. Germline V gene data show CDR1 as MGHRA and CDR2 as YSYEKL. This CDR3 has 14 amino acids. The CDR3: CASSHPGAGSGYTF. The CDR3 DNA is TGCGCCAGCAGCCACCCAGGGGCAGGGAGTGGCTACACCTTC.

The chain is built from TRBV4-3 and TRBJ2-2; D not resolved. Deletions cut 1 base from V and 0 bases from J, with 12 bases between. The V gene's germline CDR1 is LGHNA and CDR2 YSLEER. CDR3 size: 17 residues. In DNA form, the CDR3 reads TGCGCCAGCAGCCAAGCGTTGGGCAGGCCGAACACCGGGGAGCTGTTTTTT. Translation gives CASSQALGRPNTGELFF.

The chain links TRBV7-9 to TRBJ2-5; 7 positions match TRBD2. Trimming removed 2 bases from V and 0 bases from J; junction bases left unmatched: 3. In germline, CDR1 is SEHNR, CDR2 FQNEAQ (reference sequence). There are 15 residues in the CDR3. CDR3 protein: CASSLLAGNQETQYF. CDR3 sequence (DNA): TGTGCCAGCAGCTTATTAGCGGGCAACCAAGAGACCCAGTACTTC.

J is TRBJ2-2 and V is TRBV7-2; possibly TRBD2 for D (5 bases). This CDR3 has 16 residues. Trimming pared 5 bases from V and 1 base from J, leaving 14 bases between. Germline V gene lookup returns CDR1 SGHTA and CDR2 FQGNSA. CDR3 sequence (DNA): TGTGCCAGCAGCGCCCGGGTAGCGAGGAACACCGGGGAGCTGTTTTTT. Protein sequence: CASSARVARNTGELFF.

The CDR3 DNA reads as TGTGCCAGCTCCCGAGCACCACTAGCCAAAAACATTCAGTACTTC. Its protein is CASSRAPLAKNIQYF. The rearrangement joins TRBV18 to TRBJ2-4; D is unclear. Germline V gives CDR1 KGHSH, CDR2 LQKENI. This CDR3 is built from 15 residues. The V end lost 6 bases, the J end lost 0 bases, and 12 bases lay between the germline ends.

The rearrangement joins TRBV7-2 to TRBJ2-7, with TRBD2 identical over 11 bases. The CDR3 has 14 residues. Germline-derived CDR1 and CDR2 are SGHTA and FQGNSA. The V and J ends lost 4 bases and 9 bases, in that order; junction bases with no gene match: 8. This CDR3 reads CASSSTPTSGAQYF. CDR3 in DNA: TGTGCCAGCAGCTCCACCCCGACTAGCGGGGCGCAGTACTTC.

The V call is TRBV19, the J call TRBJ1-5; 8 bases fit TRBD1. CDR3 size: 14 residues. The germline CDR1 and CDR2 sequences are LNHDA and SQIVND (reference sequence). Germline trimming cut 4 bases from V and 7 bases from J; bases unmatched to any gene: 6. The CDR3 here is CASSSRGREQPQHF. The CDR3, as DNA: TGTGCCAGTAGTAGCAGGGGGCGGGAACAGCCCCAGCATTTT.

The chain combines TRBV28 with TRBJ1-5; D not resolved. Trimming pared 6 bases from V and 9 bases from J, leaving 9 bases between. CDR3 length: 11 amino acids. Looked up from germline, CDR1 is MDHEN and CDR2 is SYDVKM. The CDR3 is CASSQNLPQHF. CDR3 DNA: TGTGCCAGCAGCCAAAACTTGCCCCAGCATTTT.

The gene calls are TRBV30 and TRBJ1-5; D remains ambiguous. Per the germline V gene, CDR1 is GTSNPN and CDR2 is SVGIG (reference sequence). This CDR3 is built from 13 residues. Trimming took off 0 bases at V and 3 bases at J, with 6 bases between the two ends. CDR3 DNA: TGTGCCTGGAGTGTTGCAGACAATCAGCCCCAGCATTTT. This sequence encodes CAWSVADNQPQHF.

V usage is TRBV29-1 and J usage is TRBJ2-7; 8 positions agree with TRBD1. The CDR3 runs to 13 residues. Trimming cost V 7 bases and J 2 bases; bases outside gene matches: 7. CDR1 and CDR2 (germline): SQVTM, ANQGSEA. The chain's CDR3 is CSGLGTGPYEQYF. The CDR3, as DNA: TGCAGCGGGCTTGGGACAGGACCCTACGAGCAGTACTTC.

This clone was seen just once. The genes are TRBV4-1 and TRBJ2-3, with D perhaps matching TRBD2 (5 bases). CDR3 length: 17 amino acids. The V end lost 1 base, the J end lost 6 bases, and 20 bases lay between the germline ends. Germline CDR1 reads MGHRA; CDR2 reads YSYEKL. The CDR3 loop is CASSQGAGGDRRDTQYF. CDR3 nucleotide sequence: TGCGCCAGCAGCCAAGGGGCGGGCGGTGACCGCAGGGATACGCAGTATTTT.

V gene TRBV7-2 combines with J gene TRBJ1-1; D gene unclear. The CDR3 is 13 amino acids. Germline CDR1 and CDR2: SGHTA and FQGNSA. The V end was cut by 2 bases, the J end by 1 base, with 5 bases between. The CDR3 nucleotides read TGTGCCAGCAGCTTAAGAGCGAACACTGAAGCTTTCTTT. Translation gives CASSLRANTEAFF. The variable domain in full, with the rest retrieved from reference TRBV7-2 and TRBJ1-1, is GAGVSQSPSNKVTEKGKDVELRCDPISGHTALYWYRQSLGQGLEFLIYFQGNSAPDKSGLPSDRFSAERTGGSVSTLTIQRTQQEDSAVYLCASSLRANTEAFFGQGTRLTVV.

CDR3 nucleotide sequence: TGCGCCAGCAGGAGACAGGAACGCTATGGCTACACCTTC. Its protein product is CASRRQERYGYTF. The V gene is TRBV5-1, the J gene TRBJ1-2; possibly TRBD1 for D (6 bases). The V gene's germline CDR1 is SGHRS and CDR2 YFSETQ. The CDR3 extends over 13 amino acids. Trimming removed 5 bases at V and 4 bases at J, with 12 bases between. Full variable domain (outside the CDR3, taken from reference TRBV5-1 and TRBJ1-2): KAGVTQTPRYLIKTRGQQVTLSCSPISGHRSVSWYQQTPGQGLQFLFEYFSETQRNKGNFPGRFSGRQFSNSRSEMNVSTLELGDSALYLCASRRQERYGYTFGSGTRLTVV.

CDR3 in DNA: TGTGCCAGCAGTCTGTCTGGGGCCAACGTCCTGACTTTC. Protein product: CASSLSGANVLTF. This rearrangement joins TRBV6-5 to TRBJ2-6; D is undetermined. V lost 5 bases to trimming and J lost 1 base, with 3 bases between them. The germline CDR1 and CDR2 sequences are MNHEY and SVGAGI. The CDR3 length is 13 residues.

The CDR3 DNA reads as TGTGCCAGCAGCCCGACTCGACTAGCGGGGGAAGAGACCCAGTACTTC. It encodes CASSPTRLAGEETQYF. The gene calls are TRBV7-2 and TRBJ2-5, with 12 bases aligning to TRBD2. The CDR3 is 16 amino acids. V shed 5 bases, J shed 3 bases, and the junction held 7 bases outside the gene matches. In germline, CDR1 is SGHTA, CDR2 FQGNSA.

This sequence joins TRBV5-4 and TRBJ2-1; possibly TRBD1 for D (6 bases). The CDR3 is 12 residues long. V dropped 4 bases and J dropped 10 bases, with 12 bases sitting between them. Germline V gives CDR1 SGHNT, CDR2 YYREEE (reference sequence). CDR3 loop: CASSPRTEEQFF. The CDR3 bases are TGTGCCAGCAGCCCGCGGACAGAAGAGCAGTTCTTC.

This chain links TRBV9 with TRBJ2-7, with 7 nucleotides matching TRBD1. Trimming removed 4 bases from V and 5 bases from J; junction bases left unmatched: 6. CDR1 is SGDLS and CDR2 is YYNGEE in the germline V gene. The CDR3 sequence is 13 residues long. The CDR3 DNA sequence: TGTGCCAGCAGCCAAAGACAGGGTGACGAGCAGTACTTC. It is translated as CASSQRQGDEQYF.

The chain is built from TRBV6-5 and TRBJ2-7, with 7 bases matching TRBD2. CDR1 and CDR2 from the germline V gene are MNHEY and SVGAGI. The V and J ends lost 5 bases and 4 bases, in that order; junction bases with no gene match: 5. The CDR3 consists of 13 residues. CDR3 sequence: CASSRTSIYEQYF. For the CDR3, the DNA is TGTGCCAGCAGTCGGACTAGTATTTACGAGCAGTACTTC.

CDR3 coding DNA: TGCGCCAGCAGCCGCGACCGGGGGACCCGTAACACTGAAGCTTTCTTT. Its protein is CASSRDRGTRNTEAFF. J is TRBJ1-1 and V is TRBV4-3, with D tentatively TRBD1 (5 bases). Trimming cost V 4 bases and J 2 bases, with 17 bases left between them. The CDR3 length is 16 residues. Germline CDR1 LGHNA, CDR2 YSLEER.

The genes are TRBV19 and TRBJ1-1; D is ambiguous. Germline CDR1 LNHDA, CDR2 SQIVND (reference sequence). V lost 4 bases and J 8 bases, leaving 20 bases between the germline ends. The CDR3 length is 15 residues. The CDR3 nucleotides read TGTGCCAGTAGTACCCCAGGCATAGGCCGCGGGGAAGCTTTCTTT. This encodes CASSTPGIGRGEAFF.

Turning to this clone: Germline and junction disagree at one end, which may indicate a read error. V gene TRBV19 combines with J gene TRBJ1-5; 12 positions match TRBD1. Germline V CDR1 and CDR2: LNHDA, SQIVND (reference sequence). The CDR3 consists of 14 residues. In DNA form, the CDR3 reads TGTGCCAGTAGTGGGACAGGGGGCAAGCAGCCCCAGCATTTT. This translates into CASSGTGGKQPQHF.

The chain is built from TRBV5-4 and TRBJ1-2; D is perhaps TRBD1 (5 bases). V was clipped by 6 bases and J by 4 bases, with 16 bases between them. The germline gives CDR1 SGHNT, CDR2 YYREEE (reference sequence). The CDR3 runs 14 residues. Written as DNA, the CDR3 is TGTGCCAGCATCACAGACAGACAGAGCTATGGCTACACCTTC. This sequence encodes CASITDRQSYGYTF.

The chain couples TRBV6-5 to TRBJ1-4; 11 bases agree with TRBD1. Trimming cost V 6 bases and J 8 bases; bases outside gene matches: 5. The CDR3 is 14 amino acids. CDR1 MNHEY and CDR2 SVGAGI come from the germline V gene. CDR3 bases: TGTGCCAGCAGGGACAGGGGGCGCCCGGAAAAACTGTTTTTT. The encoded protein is CASRDRGRPEKLFF.

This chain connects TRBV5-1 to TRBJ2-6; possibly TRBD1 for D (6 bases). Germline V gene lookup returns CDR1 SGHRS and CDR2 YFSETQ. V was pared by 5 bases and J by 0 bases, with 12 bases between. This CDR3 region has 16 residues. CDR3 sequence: CASRRTESSGANVLTF. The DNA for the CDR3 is TGCGCCAGCAGGAGGACAGAAAGCTCTGGGGCCAACGTCCTGACTTTC.

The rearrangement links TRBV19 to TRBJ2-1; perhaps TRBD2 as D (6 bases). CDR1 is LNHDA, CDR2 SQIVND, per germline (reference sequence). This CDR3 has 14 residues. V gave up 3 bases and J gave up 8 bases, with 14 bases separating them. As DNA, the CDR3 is TGTGCCAGTAGTATCGCCATCGGGAGCGATGAGCAGTTCTTC. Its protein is CASSIAIGSDEQFF. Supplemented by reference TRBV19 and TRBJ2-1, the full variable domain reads DGGITQSPKYLFRKEGQNVTLSCEQNLNHDAMYWYRQDPGQGLRLIYYSQIVNDFQKGDIAEGYSVSREKKESFPLTVTSAQKNPTAFYLCASSIAIGSDEQFFGPGTRLTVL.

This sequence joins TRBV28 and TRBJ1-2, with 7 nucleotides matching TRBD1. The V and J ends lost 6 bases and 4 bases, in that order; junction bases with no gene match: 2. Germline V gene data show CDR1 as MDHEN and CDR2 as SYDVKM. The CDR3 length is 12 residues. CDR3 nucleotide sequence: TGTGCCAGCAGCCGACAGGGCTATGGCTACACCTTC. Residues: CASSRQGYGYTF.

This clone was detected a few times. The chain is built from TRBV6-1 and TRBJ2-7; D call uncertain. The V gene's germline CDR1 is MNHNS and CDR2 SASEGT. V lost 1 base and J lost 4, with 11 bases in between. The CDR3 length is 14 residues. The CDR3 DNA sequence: TGTGCCAGCAGTGAAGTGGTTGGAGTTTACGAGCAGTACTTC. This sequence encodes CASSEVVGVYEQYF.

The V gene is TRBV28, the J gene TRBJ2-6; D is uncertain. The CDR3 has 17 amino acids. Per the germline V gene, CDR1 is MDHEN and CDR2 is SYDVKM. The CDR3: CVFRSPTSPSGANVLTF. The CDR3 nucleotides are TGTGTATTCCGGTCGCCCACCTCCCCCTCTGGGGCCAACGTCCTGACTTTC. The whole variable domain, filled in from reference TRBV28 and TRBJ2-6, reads DVKVTQSSRYLVKRTGEKVFLECVQDMDHENMFWYRQDPGLGLRLIYFSYDVKMKEKGDIPEGYSVSREKKERFSLILESASTNQTSMYLCVFRSPTSPSGANVLTFGAGSRLTVL.

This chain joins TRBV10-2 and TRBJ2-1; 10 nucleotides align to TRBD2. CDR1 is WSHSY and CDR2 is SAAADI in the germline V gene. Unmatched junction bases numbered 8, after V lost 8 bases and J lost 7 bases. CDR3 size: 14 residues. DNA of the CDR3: TGCGCCAGCGGAAAGCGGGGGGGCGGAAATGAGCAGTTCTTC. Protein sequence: CASGKRGGGNEQFF.